This T cell receptor (beta chain) comes out of a study of identical twins. Study findings and constraints: The abundant beta clonotypes from cord blood had fewer insertions, and memory repertoires had none of this.

TCRdb reprocessed the 5' RACE reads with MiXCR, giving one entry per CDR3 protein. Of under 800,000 distinct CDR3 sequences in the sample, 21% were seen once. The germline CDR1 and CDR2 sequences are LGHNA and YNFKEQ. This CDR3 is built from 16 residues. With V trimmed by 3 bases and J by 3 bases, 9 bases remained unmatched. Regarding this clonotype: What it binds is not known.

The same sample was also studied in work on T cells expressing NK-cell markers. That work contributes: Sorted CD3+CD56+NKG2C+, CD3+CD56+NKG2C- and CD3+CD56-NKG2C+ T-cell subsets were beta-chain profiled. With an anti-gamma-delta TCR antibody, sorting in several experiments was kept to alpha-beta TCR T cells. Dominance of the CD3+CD56-NKG2C+ fraction by these clonotypes also held in several donors.

Sequenced: PBMCs. The chain combines TRBV4-2 with TRBJ2-7, with TRBD2 matching over 9 bases. The TCR sequence derives from a woman under 30 in good health. This CDR3 is CASSHAASGVSYEQYF. The CDR3 coding sequence is TGTGCCAGCAGCCACGCGGCTAGCGGGGTGAGCTACGAGCAGTACTTC.